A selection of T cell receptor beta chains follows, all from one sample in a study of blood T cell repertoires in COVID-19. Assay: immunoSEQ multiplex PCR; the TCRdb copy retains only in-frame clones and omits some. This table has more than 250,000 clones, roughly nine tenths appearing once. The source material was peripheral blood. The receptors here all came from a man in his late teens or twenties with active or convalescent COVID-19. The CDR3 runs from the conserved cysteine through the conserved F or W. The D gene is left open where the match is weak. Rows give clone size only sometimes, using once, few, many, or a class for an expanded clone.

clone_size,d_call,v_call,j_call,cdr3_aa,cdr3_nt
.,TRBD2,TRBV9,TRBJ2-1,CASSPSGGNNEQFF,TGTGCCAGCAGCCCTAGCGGGGGAAACAATGAGCAGTTCTTC
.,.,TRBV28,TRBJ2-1,CASTEAGAGVHNEQFF,TGTGCCAGCACCGAAGCAGGGGCTGGGGTACACAATGAGCAGTTCTTC
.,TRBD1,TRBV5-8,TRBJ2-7,CASSLEGAGEQYF,TGTGCCAGCAGCTTGGAGGGGGCGGGCGAGCAGTACTTC
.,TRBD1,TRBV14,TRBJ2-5,CASSRKPGQLGETQYF,TGTGCCAGCAGCCGAAAACCGGGACAGTTAGGGGAGACCCAGTACTTC
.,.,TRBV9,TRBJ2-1,CASSLLAGVPYNEQFF,TGTGCCAGCAGCCTCCTGGCCGGAGTACCATACAATGAGCAGTTCTTC
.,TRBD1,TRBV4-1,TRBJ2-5,CASSQDWDGLRGILETQYF,TGCGCCAGCAGCCAAGATTGGGACGGCCTCAGGGGGATTTTGGAGACCCAGTACTTC
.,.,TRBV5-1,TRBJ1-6,CASSFTGRNSPLHF,TGCGCCAGCAGCTTTACAGGCCGTAATTCACCCCTCCACTTT
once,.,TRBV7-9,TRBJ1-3,CASSPGILTQNTIYF,TGTGCCAGCAGCCCCGGGATCCTTACCCAAAACACCATATATTTT
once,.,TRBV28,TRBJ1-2,CATTGSDYGYTF,TGTGCCACTACAGGGTCGGACTATGGCTACACCTTC
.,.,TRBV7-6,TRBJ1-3,CASSLGVGGSGNTIYF,TGTGCCAGCAGCTTAGGAGTGGGGGGATCTGGAAACACCATATATTTT
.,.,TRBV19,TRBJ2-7,CASSGQFGTSYEQYF,TGTGCCAGTAGTGGCCAATTCGGGACAAGCTACGAGCAGTACTTC